The clone carrying this T cell receptor beta chain came up a few times. These data belong to a study of blood T cell repertoires in COVID-19. Study details: Donors in the United States, Italy and Spain gave samples during acute or convalescent COVID-19.

Per the authors' pipeline: Counts of nucleated cells, estimated from reference gene primer amplification, were obtained. The assay was immunoSEQ multiplex PCR, and TCRdb's table has in-frame clones only and misses some. V, J and clone size derive from that table, while D and trimming were established from the DNA sequence. The sample has roughly 180,000 clones, roughly 79% seen once. The germline V gene encodes CDR1 LGHDT and CDR2 YNNKEL (reference sequence). V gave up 5 bases and J gave up 5 bases; unmatched junction bases: 12. The CDR3 is 15 residues long. V is TRBV3-1 (or the pseudogene TRBV3-2) and J is TRBJ2-7, with 7 bases matching TRBD2. The receptor's source is a middle-aged woman with COVID-19, enrolled during active disease. The sequencing input was peripheral blood. The CDR3 sequence is CASSSPGTKSHEQYF. In nucleotides, the CDR3 is TGTGCCAGCAGCTCACCCGGGACTAAGAGCCACGAGCAGTACTTC.